A selection of T cell receptor beta chains follows, all from one sample in a study of blood T cell repertoires in COVID-19. TCRdb keeps only in-frame clones here, not all; method: immunoSEQ multiplex PCR. The table records fewer than 250,000 clones, approximately 80% of them present only once. The sample taken for sequencing was PBMCs or T cells enriched from blood (not recorded which). The source is a woman in her 40s with acute COVID-19. Both conserved end residues are part of each CDR3. A D gene is named only where the DNA matches it firmly. Clone size is stated in some rows and not others, as once, few, many or a class when expanded.

d_gene,v_gene,len,abundance,j_gene,CDR3nt,CDR3aa
-,TRBV27,13,-,TRBJ2-3,TGTGCCAGCAGTTTATTCATTCGGGATACGCAGTATTTT,CASSLFIRDTQYF
-,TRBV19,16,once,TRBJ2-1,TGTGCCAGTAGTCCGAGATCGTCTACAGGTTACAATGAGCAGTTCTTC,CASSPRSSTGYNEQFF
-,TRBV7-2,14,-,TRBJ1-2,TGTGCCAGCAGCGACTCTTCGGTTAACTATGGCTACACCTTC,CASSDSSVNYGYTF
TRBD1,TRBV28,15,-,TRBJ1-2,TGTGCCAGCAGTTTAAGCACAGGGGCCACCTATGGCTACACCTTC,CASSLSTGATYGYTF
-,TRBV10-3,14,few,TRBJ1-1,TGTGCCATCAGTGACCCCCGGACAGCCCTAGGGGAAGTCTTT,CAISDPRTALGEVF
-,TRBV18,16,-,TRBJ2-1,TGTGCCAGCTCACCACCGGCAGGGGGGCTCATCCCTGAGCAGTTCTTC,CASSPPAGGLIPEQFF
-,TRBV11-2,15,-,TRBJ1-4,TGTGCCAGCAGCTTAGGGGGGCAGGGAAGTGAAAAACTGTTTTTT,CASSLGGQGSEKLFF
-,TRBV4-2,14,once,TRBJ2-3,TGTGCCAGCAGCCAAGTCGCCCTATCAGATACGCAGTATTTT,CASSQVALSDTQYF
TRBD2,TRBV28,19,-,TRBJ2-5,TGTGCCAGCAGGTTCCCACTTGGGGGACTAGCTCAAGGAGGGGAGACCCAGTACTTC,CASRFPLGGLAQGGETQYF
-,TRBV18,15,few,TRBJ1-6,TGTGCCAGCTCGACCGTTGACAGTTATAATTCACCCCTCCACTTT,CASSTVDSYNSPLHF
-,TRBV5-5,16,once,TRBJ2-7,TGTGCCAGCAGCTTCTTGTTGGGGGGGCGGGCCTACGAGCAGTACTTC,CASSFLLGGRAYEQYF
TRBD1,TRBV20-1,11,few,TRBJ1-2,TGCAGTGCTCAGACAGGGGGAGGCTACACCTTC,CSAQTGGGYTF
-,TRBV29-1,13,once,TRBJ1-1,TGCAGCGGGTCAATCAGGGGTTTCGCTGAAGCTTTCTTT,CSGSIRGFAEAFF
-,TRBV7-2,13,-,TRBJ2-7,TGTGCCAGCAGCTTAGATTGGGGGGATGAGCAGTACTTC,CASSLDWGDEQYF
TRBD1,TRBV7-9,16,-,TRBJ2-7,TGTGCCAGCAGTTACCGAGGACAGGGGGTAAAATACGAGCAGTACTTC,CASSYRGQGVKYEQYF
-,TRBV4-1,14,-,TRBJ1-6,TGCGCCAGCAGCCAAGTACACAGTAATTCACCCCTCCACTTT,CASSQVHSNSPLHF
-,TRBV9,12,-,TRBJ1-2,TGTGCCAGCAGCTACCAGGGTTATGGCTACACCTTC,CASSYQGYGYTF
TRBD2,TRBV14,16,-,TRBJ2-3,TGTGCCAGCAGCCAAGATAGTGGGGGGGGCACAGATACGCAGTATTTT,CASSQDSGGGTDTQYF
-,TRBV5-1,14,-,TRBJ2-5,TGCGCCAGCAGCCCGGAAGGGGCATGGGAGACCCAGTACTTC,CASSPEGAWETQYF
TRBD1,TRBV6-1,16,-,TRBJ2-7,TGTGCCAGCAGTGAATTCACAGGGGGGCTGGTCTACGAGCAGTGCTTC,CASSEFTGGLVYEQCF
-,TRBV12-3/TRBV12-4,12,once,TRBJ2-7,TGTGCCAGCAGTTTGGCGGGGTTCGAGCAGTACTTC,CASSLAGFEQYF
TRBD1,TRBV19,14,-,TRBJ2-5,TGTGCCACCCGGACAGGGGCTGGACGAGAGACCCAGTACTTC,CATRTGAGRETQYF
TRBD1,TRBV27,14,-,TRBJ1-5,TGTGCCAGCAGTTTATTAGGGACAGGTCAGCCCCAGCATTTT,CASSLLGTGQPQHF
TRBD2,TRBV7-2,16,-,TRBJ2-3,TGTGCCAGCCGGCGAACTAGCGGGGGGGCCGCAGATACGCAGTATTTT,CASRRTSGGAADTQYF
TRBD1,TRBV5-1,15,-,TRBJ2-7,TGCGCCAGCAGCTTCGGGACAGGGGGAGGTTACGAGCAGTACTTC,CASSFGTGGGYEQYF
TRBD1,TRBV24-1,14,-,TRBJ1-5,TGTGCCACCGGGGGACAGGGGGGCGGAAGGCCCCAGCATTTT,CATGGQGGGRPQHF
TRBD2,TRBV6-6,15,-,TRBJ2-7,TGTGCCAGCAGTTACGACGGGAGGGTATCCTACGAGCAGTACTTC,CASSYDGRVSYEQYF
-,TRBV20-1,11,once,TRBJ2-1,TGCAGTGCGCCCCAAGGGAGTGAGCAGTTCTTC,CSAPQGSEQFF
-,TRBV12-2,21,-,TRBJ2-1,TGTGCAAGTCGCTTAGAAGGGCGGGCAGGGGCCTTAAAGAGCTCCTACAATGAGCAGTTCTTC,CASRLEGRAGALKSSYNEQFF
TRBD1,TRBV6-6,14,-,TRBJ2-5,TGTGCCAGCAGCTCCGGACAGGCCCAAGAGACCCAGTACTTC,CASSSGQAQETQYF
-,TRBV19,14,-,TRBJ2-7,TGTGCCAGTAGTAGGGGGCGGGGGACCTACGAGCAGTACTTC,CASSRGRGTYEQYF
-,TRBV28,15,-,TRBJ1-5,TGTGCCAGCAGTTTGTTCCAGATCTTCAATCAGCCCCAGCATTTT,CASSLFQIFNQPQHF
-,TRBV15,14,-,TRBJ1-2,TGTGCCACCAGCAGAGGAGGGGAGGGTTATGGCTACACCTTC,CATSRGGEGYGYTF
TRBD1,TRBV19,13,-,TRBJ1-1,TGTGCCAGTAGTCCACAGGGGTGGCCGGAAGCTTTCTTT,CASSPQGWPEAFF
TRBD1,TRBV10-2,14,-,TRBJ1-1,TGCGCCAGCAGGCAGTCGGGGACAGGCACTGAAGCTTTCTTT,CASRQSGTGTEAFF
-,TRBV10-3,17,-,TRBJ2-1,TGTGCCATCAGTGTGGACAGCTCATTCTCCGCCTACAATGAGCAGTTCTTC,CAISVDSSFSAYNEQFF
TRBD1,TRBV25-1,16,once,TRBJ2-1,TGTGCCAGCAGTTCCTTCCGGGACAGGGACTACAATGAGCAGTTCTTC,CASSSFRDRDYNEQFF
TRBD1,TRBV5-1,14,once,TRBJ1-1,TGCGCCAGCAGCCCCGGGGGGACAGGGAAGGGGGCTTTCTTT,CASSPGGTGKGAFF
TRBD2,TRBV9,14,-,TRBJ2-7,TGTGCCAGCAGCCCGAGGGACTACTCCTACGAGCAGTACTTC,CASSPRDYSYEQYF
TRBD1,TRBV6-5,14,-,TRBJ1-2,TGTGCCAGCAAACCTCCGGGACAGCCTCTCGGCTACACCTTC,CASKPPGQPLGYTF
-,TRBV5-1,15,-,TRBJ2-7,TGCGCCAGCAGCTTTCGTCGGGCAGGGGACAACGAGCAGTACTTC,CASSFRRAGDNEQYF
TRBD1,TRBV6-1,15,-,TRBJ2-7,TGTGCCAGCAGTGACCCCGGGACAGCGAAATACGAGCAGTACTTC,CASSDPGTAKYEQYF
-,TRBV7-8,16,-,TRBJ1-5,TGTGCCAGCAGCCTCCGGGACTCAAATAGCAATCAGCCCCAGCATTTT,CASSLRDSNSNQPQHF
-,TRBV19,15,-,TRBJ1-1,TGTGCCAGTAGTATGGGTCCGGGGTCATTCACTGAAGCTTTCTTT,CASSMGPGSFTEAFF
TRBD2,TRBV5-4,15,-,TRBJ2-1,TGTGCCAGCAGCTTGGGCGGGAGCTCCTACAATGAGCAGTTCTTC,CASSLGGSSYNEQFF
-,TRBV7-2,15,-,TRBJ1-5,TGTGCCAGCAGCCCAGGGGCAGGAAGACATCAGCCCCAGCATTTT,CASSPGAGRHQPQHF
-,TRBV11-2,13,once,TRBJ1-1,TGTGCCAGCAGCTTAGAAAGGGGCACTGAAGCTTTCTTT,CASSLERGTEAFF
-,TRBV7-9,14,-,TRBJ1-1,TGTGCCAGCAGCTTGGAAGGGGTAAGCACTGAAGCTTTCTTT,CASSLEGVSTEAFF